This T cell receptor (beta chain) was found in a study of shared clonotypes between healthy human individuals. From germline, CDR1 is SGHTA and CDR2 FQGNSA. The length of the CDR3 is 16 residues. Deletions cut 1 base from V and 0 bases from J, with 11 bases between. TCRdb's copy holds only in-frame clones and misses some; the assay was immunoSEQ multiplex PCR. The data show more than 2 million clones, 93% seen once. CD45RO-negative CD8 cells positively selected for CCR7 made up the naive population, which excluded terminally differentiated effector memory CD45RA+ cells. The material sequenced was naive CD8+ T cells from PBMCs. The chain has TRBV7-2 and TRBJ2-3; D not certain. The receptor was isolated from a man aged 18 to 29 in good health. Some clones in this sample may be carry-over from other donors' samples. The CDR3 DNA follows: TGTGCCAGCAGCTTAGGGGTAGCCCCTAGCACAGATACGCAGTATTTT. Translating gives CASSLGVAPSTDTQYF.